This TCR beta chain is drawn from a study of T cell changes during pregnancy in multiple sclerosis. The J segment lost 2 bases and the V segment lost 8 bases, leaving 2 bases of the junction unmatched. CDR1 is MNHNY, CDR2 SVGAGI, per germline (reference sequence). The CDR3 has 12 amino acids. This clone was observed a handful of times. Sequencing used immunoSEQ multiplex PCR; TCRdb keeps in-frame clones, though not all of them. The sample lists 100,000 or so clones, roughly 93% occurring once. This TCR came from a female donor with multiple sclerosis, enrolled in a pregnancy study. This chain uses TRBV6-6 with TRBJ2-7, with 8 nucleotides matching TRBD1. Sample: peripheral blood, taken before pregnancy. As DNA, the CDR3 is TGTGCCAGCGGGACAGGTGCCTACGAGCAGTACTTC. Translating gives CASGTGAYEQYF.